This T cell receptor (beta chain) comes out of a study of OX40 agonist ivuxolimab in advanced cancers. Study as a whole: Patients received ivuxolimab, an intravenous treatment, every 2 weeks at 0.01 to 10 mg/kg. Partial responses were achieved by three patients, of whom one had hepatocellular carcinoma and two had cutaneous melanoma.

This clone was recorded once. Libraries were prepared by immunoSEQ multiplex PCR; TCRdb keeps only in-frame clonotypes and omits some of them. The sample has approximately 62,000 clones, about nine tenths seen once; the top ten hold approximately 13%. The CDR3 consists of 12 residues. V was pared by 3 bases and J by 4 bases, with 7 bases between. CDR1 and CDR2 from the germline V gene are SQVTM and ANQGSEA. Patients with autoimmune history or systemic immunosuppression were excluded. Peripheral blood came from all dose cohorts at three timepoints. The TCR originated in an adult with an advanced solid tumor such as melanoma, head and neck, liver or kidney cancer. V usage is TRBV29-1 and J usage is TRBJ2-1, with D unclear. The specimen comprised CD4+ or CD8+ T cells sorted from blood, sampled in a trial of the OX40 agonist ivuxolimab. The CDR3 region has the DNA TGCAGCGTTGAGGTGATTTACAATGAGCAGTTCTTC. Residues: CSVEVIYNEQFF.